Sequencing of this TCR beta chain was carried out in a study of OX40 agonist ivuxolimab in advanced cancers. Blood sampling was done at baseline, cycle 4 day 1, and cycle 7 day 1. Sequencing used immunoSEQ multiplex PCR; TCRdb keeps in-frame clones, though not all of them. The table includes 70,000 to 95,000 clones, 92% detected once. Overall study results and limits: Nonresponders included some who also had low normalized T-cell clonal expansion.

The CDR3 covers 16 residues. CDR1 and CDR2 from the germline V gene are MNHEY and SMNVEV (reference sequence). Trimming took off 2 bases at V and 0 bases at J, with 11 bases between the two ends. Concerning this clone itself: Antigen unknown.

The chain is built from TRBV27 and TRBJ1-5, with D unclear. This receptor was identified in an adult with an advanced solid tumor such as melanoma, head and neck, liver or kidney cancer. The starting material was CD4+ or CD8+ T cells sorted from blood, obtained in a trial of the OX40 agonist ivuxolimab. The CDR3 spells CASSLRYSYSNQPQHF. Here the CDR3 DNA reads TGTGCCAGCAGTTTAAGATATTCTTATAGCAATCAGCCCCAGCATTTT.